One and the same sample provided the 2 T cell receptor beta chains below, sequenced in a study. Each CDR3 protein gets one entry after TCRdb re-called the RT-PCR reads with MiXCR. The table shows about 700,000 distinct CDR3 sequences, with approximately 15% occurring only once. The sample consisted of memory CD4+ T cells from blood. These receptors originate from a female donor in good health, serving as a healthy control.

This clonotype was found a few times. The genes are TRBV3-1 and TRBJ2-3, with D uncertain. There are 12 residues in the CDR3. Germline V lookup: CDR1 LGHDT, CDR2 YNNKEL (reference sequence). With 7 bases removed from V and 3 bases from J, the gap between germline ends came to 8 bases. This chain's CDR3 is CASTGVTDTQYF. The CDR3 region has the DNA TGTGCCAGCACGGGCGTGACAGATACGCAGTATTTT.

In its sample, this clonotype was seen many times. J is TRBJ1-5 and V is TRBV3-1; possibly TRBD1 for D (5 bases). Germline CDR1 reads LGHDT; CDR2 reads YNNKEL (reference sequence). The V end was cut by 6 bases, the J end by 7 bases, with 13 bases between. This CDR3 is built from 13 residues. The CDR3 spells CASSQGTGQPQHF. In DNA, the CDR3 is TGTGCCAGCAGTCAGGGCACAGGACAGCCCCAGCATTTT.